This passage covers 7 T cell receptor beta chains from one sample sequenced in a study of blood T cell repertoires in COVID-19. Some clones are missing from TCRdb's copy, which holds only in-frame ones; the method was immunoSEQ multiplex PCR. The sample includes hundreds of thousands of clones, around nine tenths of them seen just once. Sequencing used PBMCs or T cells enriched from blood (not recorded which). These receptors were collected from a woman aged 50 to 60 who had recovered from COVID-19.

The rearrangement links TRBV25-1 to TRBJ2-7; possible D gene TRBD1, 5 bases. The V gene's germline CDR1 is MGHDK and CDR2 SYGVNS. The CDR3 runs to 15 residues. Trimming shortened V by 4 bases and J by 2 bases, and 15 bases separated the two germline ends. The CDR3 bases are TGTGCCAGCAGTGTGGACACTAAGGGGCCCTACGAGCAGTACTTC. This translates into CASSVDTKGPYEQYF.

The chain uses TRBV27 and TRBJ1-1, with 10 bases aligning to TRBD1. V dropped 4 bases and J dropped 0; count of bases not matched to a gene: 5. The CDR3 length is 16 residues. Germline CDR1 reads MNHEY; CDR2 reads SMNVEV (reference sequence). The CDR3 sequence: CASSSGTGVMNTEAFF. In nucleotides, the CDR3 is TGTGCCAGCAGTTCCGGGACAGGGGTTATGAACACTGAAGCTTTCTTT.

This clone was observed a single time. One end of the junction does not line up with germline, which may come from a read error. V is TRBV7-7 and J is TRBJ2-7, with TRBD1 as a possible D gene (7 bases). CDR1 and CDR2 from the germline V gene are SSHAT and FNYEAQ (reference sequence). This CDR3 is 16 amino acids long. Here the CDR3 reads CASSQISGQGGYEQYF. The CDR3 DNA reads TGTGCTAGCAGCCAAATCTCGGGGCAGGGGGGCTACGAGCAGTACTTC.

This clone came up once. The chain carries TRBV4-1 and TRBJ1-1; 7 nucleotides align to TRBD1. Looked up from germline, CDR1 is MGHRA and CDR2 is YSYEKL. CDR3 length: 15 residues. V trimming: 0 bases; J trimming: 4 bases; junction bases outside the gene matches: 5. The CDR3, as DNA: TGCGCCAGCAGCCAAGATTTGGCAGGGGGCACTGAAGCTTTCTTT. It encodes CASSQDLAGGTEAFF.

The V and J genes are TRBV27 and TRBJ2-3, with TRBD1 matching 7 bases. V gave up 0 bases and J gave up 5 bases; unmatched junction bases: 17. This CDR3 is built from 19 residues. Germline values: CDR1 MNHEY, CDR2 SMNVEV (reference sequence). CDR3 in amino acids: CASSLSRRGMTSWGDTQYF. The CDR3 DNA reads as TGTGCCAGCAGTTTATCACGCAGGGGGATGACCTCATGGGGAGATACGCAGTATTTT.

This chain uses TRBV18 with TRBJ2-7, with D perhaps TRBD2 (5 bases). Germline loops: CDR1 KGHSH, CDR2 LQKENI. This CDR3 is 14 amino acids long. Deletions cut 3 bases from V and 2 bases from J, with 11 bases between. CDR3 in DNA: TGTGCCAGCTCACCGAGCGGACCGACCTACGAGCAGTACTTC. Amino acid sequence: CASSPSGPTYEQYF. The variable domain in full, completed from reference TRBV18 and TRBJ2-7, reads NAGVMQNPRHLVRRRGQEARLRCSPMKGHSHVYWYRQLPEEGLKFMVYLQKENIIDESGMPKERFSAEFPKEGPSILRIQQVVRGDSAAYFCASSPSGPTYEQYFGPGTRLTVT.

This sequence joins TRBV5-4 and TRBJ2-5, with 9 bases fitting TRBD2. CDR3 length: 16 amino acids. The V segment lost 5 bases and the J segment 1 base; nucleotides outside the gene matches: 9. CDR1 is SGHNT and CDR2 is YYREEE in the germline V gene (reference sequence). CDR3 region: CASSPRAGGGQETQYF. For the CDR3, the DNA is TGTGCCAGCAGTCCCCGTGCGGGGGGGGGCCAAGAGACCCAGTACTTC.